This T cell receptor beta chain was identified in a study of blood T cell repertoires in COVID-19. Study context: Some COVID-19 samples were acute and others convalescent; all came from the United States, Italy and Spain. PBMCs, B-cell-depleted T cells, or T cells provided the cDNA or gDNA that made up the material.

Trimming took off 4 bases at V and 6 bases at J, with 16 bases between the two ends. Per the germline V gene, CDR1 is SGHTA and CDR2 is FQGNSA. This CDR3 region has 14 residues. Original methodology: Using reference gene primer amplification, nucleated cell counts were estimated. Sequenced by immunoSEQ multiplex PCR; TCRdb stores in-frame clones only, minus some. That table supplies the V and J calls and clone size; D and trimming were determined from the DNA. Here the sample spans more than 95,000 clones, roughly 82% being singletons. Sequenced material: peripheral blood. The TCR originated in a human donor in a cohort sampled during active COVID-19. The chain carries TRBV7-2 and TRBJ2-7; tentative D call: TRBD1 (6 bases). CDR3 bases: TGTGCCAGCAGCTCCGACAGGAGAGCTGCCGAGCAGTACTTC. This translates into CASSSDRRAAEQYF.